This T cell receptor beta chain was profiled in a study of CD8 T cells in ankylosing spondylitis. Study-wide findings and caveats: Both synovial fluid and blood in reactive arthritis had previously been reported to carry some motif variants. Clones tied to disease were said to be significantly enriched in matched ankylosing spondylitis synovial fluid.

TCRdb fed the 5' RACE reads into MiXCR, producing one record per CDR3 protein. The sample yields a few hundred thousand distinct CDR3 sequences, roughly a tenth seen once. For this clonotype: Its antigen is not known.

Germline CDR1 reads SGHTS; CDR2 reads YDEGEE. Trimming shortened V by 1 base and J by 4 bases, and 14 bases separated the two germline ends. The CDR3 consists of 15 residues. The source material was blood, either unsorted or a sorted T cell fraction (not recorded which). This clonotype was obtained from a male donor with ankylosing spondylitis or in good health (not recorded which). V usage is TRBV5-8 and J usage is TRBJ1-2, with D possibly matching TRBD1 (5 bases). The CDR3 region has the DNA TGTGCCAGCAGCTTGTACGGGGCGACTAGCTATGGCTACACCTTC. Its protein is CASSLYGATSYGYTF.